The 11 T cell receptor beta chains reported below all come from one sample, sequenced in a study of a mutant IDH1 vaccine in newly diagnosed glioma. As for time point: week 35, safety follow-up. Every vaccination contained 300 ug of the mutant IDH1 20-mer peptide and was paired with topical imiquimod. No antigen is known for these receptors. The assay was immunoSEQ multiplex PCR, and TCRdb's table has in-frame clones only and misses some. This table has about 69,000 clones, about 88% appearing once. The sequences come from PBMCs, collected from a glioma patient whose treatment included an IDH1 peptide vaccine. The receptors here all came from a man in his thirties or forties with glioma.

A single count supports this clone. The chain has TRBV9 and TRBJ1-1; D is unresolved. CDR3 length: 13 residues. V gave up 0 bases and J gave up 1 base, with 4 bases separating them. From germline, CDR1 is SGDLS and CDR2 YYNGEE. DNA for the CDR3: TGTGCCAGCAGCGTAGATACGAACACTGAAGCTTTCTTT. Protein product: CASSVDTNTEAFF.

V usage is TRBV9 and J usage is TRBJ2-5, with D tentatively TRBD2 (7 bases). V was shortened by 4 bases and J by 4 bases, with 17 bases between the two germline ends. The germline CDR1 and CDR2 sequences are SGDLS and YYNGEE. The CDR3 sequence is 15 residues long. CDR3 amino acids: CASSLRGGGLETQYF. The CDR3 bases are TGTGCCAGCAGCCTTCGAGGGGGGGGCCTAGAGACCCAGTACTTC.

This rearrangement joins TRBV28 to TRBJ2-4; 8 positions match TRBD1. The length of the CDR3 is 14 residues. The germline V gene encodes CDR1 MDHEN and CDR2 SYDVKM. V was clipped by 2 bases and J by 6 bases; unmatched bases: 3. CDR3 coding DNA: TGTGCCAGCAGTTTAGTCGGACAGGGAAACATTCAGTACTTC. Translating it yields CASSLVGQGNIQYF. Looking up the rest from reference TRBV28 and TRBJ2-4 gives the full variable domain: DVKVTQSSRYLVKRTGEKVFLECVQDMDHENMFWYRQDPGLGLRLIYFSYDVKMKEKGDIPEGYSVSREKKERFSLILESASTNQTSMYLCASSLVGQGNIQYFGAGTRLSVL.

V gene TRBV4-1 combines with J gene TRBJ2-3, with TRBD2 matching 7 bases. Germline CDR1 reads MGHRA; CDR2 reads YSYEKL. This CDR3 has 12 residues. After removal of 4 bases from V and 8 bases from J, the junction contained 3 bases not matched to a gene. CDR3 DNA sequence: TGCGCCAGCAGCCCGATAGCGGGTACGCAGTATTTT. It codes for CASSPIAGTQYF.

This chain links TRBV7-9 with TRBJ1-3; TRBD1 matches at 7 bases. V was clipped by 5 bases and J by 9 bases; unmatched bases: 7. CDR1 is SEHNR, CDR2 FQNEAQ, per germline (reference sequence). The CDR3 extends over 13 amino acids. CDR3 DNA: TGTGCCAGCAGCCTCGACAGGGAGAGCACCATATATTTT. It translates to CASSLDRESTIYF.

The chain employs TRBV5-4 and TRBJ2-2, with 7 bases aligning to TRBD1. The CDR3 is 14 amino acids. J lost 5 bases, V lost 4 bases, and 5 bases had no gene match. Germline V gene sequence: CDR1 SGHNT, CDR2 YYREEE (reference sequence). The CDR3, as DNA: TGTGCCAGCAGCGGGGGACAGCGAACCGGGGAGCTGTTTTTT. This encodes CASSGGQRTGELFF.

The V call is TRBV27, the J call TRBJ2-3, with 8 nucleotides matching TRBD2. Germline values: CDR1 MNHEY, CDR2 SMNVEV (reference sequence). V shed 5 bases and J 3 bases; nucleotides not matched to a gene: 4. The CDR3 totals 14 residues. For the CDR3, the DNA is TGTGCCAGCAGTGCGGGGGGTCCGACAGATACGCAGTATTTT. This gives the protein CASSAGGPTDTQYF.

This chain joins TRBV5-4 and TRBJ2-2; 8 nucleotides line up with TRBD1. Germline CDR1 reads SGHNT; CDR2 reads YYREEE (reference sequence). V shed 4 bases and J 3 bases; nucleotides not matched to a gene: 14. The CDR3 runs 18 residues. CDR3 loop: CASSAQTGGRRYTGELFF. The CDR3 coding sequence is TGTGCCAGCAGCGCCCAAACAGGGGGGAGGAGGTACACCGGGGAGCTGTTTTTT.

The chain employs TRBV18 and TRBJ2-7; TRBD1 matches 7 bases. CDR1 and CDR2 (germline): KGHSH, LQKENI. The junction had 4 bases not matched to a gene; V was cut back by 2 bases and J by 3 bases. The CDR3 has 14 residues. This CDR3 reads CASSPRSGGYEQYF. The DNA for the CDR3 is TGTGCCAGCTCACCAAGATCAGGGGGCTACGAGCAGTACTTC. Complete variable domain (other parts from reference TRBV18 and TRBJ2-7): NAGVMQNPRHLVRRRGQEARLRCSPMKGHSHVYWYRQLPEEGLKFMVYLQKENIIDESGMPKERFSAEFPKEGPSILRIQQVVRGDSAAYFCASSPRSGGYEQYFGPGTRLTVT.

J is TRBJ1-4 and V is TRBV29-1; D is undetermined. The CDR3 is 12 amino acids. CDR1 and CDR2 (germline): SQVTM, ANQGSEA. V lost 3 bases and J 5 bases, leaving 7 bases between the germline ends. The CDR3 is CSVETGNEKLFF. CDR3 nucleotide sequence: TGCAGCGTTGAGACGGGGAATGAAAAACTGTTTTTT.

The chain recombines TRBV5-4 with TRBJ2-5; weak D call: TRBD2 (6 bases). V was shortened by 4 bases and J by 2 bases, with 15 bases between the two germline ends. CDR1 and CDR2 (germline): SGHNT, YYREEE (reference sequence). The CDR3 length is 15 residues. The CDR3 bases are TGTGCCAGCAGCATGGGAGGCAATAGGCAAGAGACCCAGTACTTC. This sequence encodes CASSMGGNRQETQYF.